Listed below are T cell receptor beta chains from one sample, sequenced in a study of T cell responses to AZD1222 COVID-19 vaccine. The table came from immunoSEQ multiplex PCR; TCRdb's copy has only in-frame clones and leaves some out. In the table there are just under 150,000 clones, about 86% of which are singletons. The material sequenced was peripheral blood, taken 28 days after the second AZD1222 dose. The receptors stem from an adult who received the AZD1222 COVID-19 vaccine. Each CDR3 is given with its conserved first and last residue.

TRBJ2-1	TRBV15	19	CATSRITGTGGAGYNEQFF
TRBJ1-5	TRBV12-3/TRBV12-4	13	CASRLDGLGPQHF
TRBJ1-6	TRBV27	15	CASGTTGVINSPLHF
TRBJ2-6	TRBV27	13	CASSTAGANVLTF
TRBJ1-4	TRBV9	14	CASSVAPTNEKLFF
TRBJ1-1	TRBV23-1	15	CASRIRDRVHTEAFF
TRBJ2-3	TRBV9	17	CASSVGGSGVETDTQYF
TRBJ2-7	TRBV4-1	17	CASSQVTVLGGSYEQYF
TRBJ2-7	TRBV3-1/TRBV3-2	14	CASTTGLATYEQYF
TRBJ1-1	TRBV27	13	CASKGQLNTEAFF
TRBJ1-1	TRBV18	16	CASSLSQGVQNTEAFF
TRBJ1-1	TRBV3-1/TRBV3-2	13	CASSLWGDTEAFF
TRBJ2-2	TRBV7-2	14	CATRARTNTGELFF
TRBJ2-1	TRBV6-5	15	CASSYPSAGRNEQFF
TRBJ1-1	TRBV19	14	CASSMVGRVTEAFF
TRBJ2-2	TRBV25-1	15	CASSEFYLDTGELFF
TRBJ1-4	TRBV29-1	13	CSVGGFENEKLFF
TRBJ2-1	TRBV4-1	15	CASNHPGQGTDEQFF
TRBJ1-5	TRBV19	15	CASSMMGQGNQPQHF
TRBJ2-7	TRBV28	15	CASSFGTGLSYEQYF
TRBJ2-1	TRBV21-1	16	CATTRGLAGVGNEQFF
TRBJ1-6	TRBV18	16	CASSPPPAGGPSPLHF
TRBJ1-2	TRBV6-5	13	CASSYTGTAGYTF
TRBJ1-1	TRBV11-2	13	CASSPERVTEAFF
TRBJ2-1	TRBV11-3	18	CASSLSPTSGRFGNEQFF
TRBJ2-4	TRBV5-6	13	CASSWGPENIQYF
TRBJ2-7	TRBV5-4	15	CASSSTGLLSYEQYF
TRBJ2-6	TRBV5-8	16	CASRLQGRSGANVLTF
TRBJ2-7	TRBV7-9	14	CASSPSGWEDEQYF
TRBJ2-2	TRBV7-9	18	CASSQGLAGATSTGELFF
TRBJ2-7	TRBV3-1/TRBV3-2	15	CASSQEGRGAYEQYF
TRBJ2-6	TRBV7-9	12	CASSTGANVLTF
TRBJ1-6	TRBV2	14	CASNGQGASSPLHF
TRBJ2-3	TRBV4-1	13	CASSQEHLDTQYF
TRBJ2-7	TRBV6-4	17	CASSLGTSGRAPHEQYF
TRBJ1-2	TRBV19	14	CASNGEGGVSGYTF
TRBJ2-3	TRBV10-1	16	CASARTSGSRTDTQYF
TRBJ1-1	TRBV27	15	CASARQGASGTEAFF
TRBJ2-7	TRBV15	13	CATSRDLEYEQYF
TRBJ2-1	TRBV19	15	CASSASSGRANEQFF
TRBJ2-5	TRBV5-6	16	CASSLGKLVVRETQYF
TRBJ2-7	TRBV7-7	14	CASSLHRGSYEQYF
TRBJ2-7	TRBV4-2	12	CASSQDSYEQYF
TRBJ2-1	TRBV6-4	15	CASSEVASGSNEQFF
TRBJ1-2	TRBV9	12	CASSVDFGDYTF
TRBJ2-3	TRBV6-5	13	CASSRLSTDTQYF
TRBJ1-6	TRBV6-2/TRBV6-3	16	CASSLSRGSYNSPLHF
TRBJ2-1	TRBV11-3	12	CASSLYRNEQFF
TRBJ2-3	TRBV6-5	11	CASSLQDTQYF
TRBJ1-5	TRBV19	17	CASSIDGTTHGNQPQHF